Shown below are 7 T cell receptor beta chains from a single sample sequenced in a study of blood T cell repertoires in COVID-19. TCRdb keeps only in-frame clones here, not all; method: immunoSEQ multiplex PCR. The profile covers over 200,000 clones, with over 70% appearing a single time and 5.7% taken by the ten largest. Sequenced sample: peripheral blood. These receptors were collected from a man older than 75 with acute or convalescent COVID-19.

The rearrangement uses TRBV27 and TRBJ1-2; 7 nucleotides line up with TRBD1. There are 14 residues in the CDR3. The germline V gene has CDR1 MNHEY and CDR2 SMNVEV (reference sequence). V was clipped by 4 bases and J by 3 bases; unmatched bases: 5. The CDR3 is CASSSTGTDYGYTF. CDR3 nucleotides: TGTGCCAGCAGTTCAACCGGGACAGACTATGGCTACACCTTC.

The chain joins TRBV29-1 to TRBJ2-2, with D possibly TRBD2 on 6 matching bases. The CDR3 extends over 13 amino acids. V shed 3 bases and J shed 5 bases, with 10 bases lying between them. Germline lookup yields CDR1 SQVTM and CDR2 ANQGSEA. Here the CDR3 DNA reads TGCAGCGTTGACGGGGGAAGGACCGGGGAGCTGTTTTTT. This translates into CSVDGGRTGELFF.

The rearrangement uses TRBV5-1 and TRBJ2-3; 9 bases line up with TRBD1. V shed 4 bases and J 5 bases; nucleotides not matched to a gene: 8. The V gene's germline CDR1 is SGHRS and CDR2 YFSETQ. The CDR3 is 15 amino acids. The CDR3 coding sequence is TGCGCCAGCAGCGTTTCGGGACAGGGACTAGATACGCAGTATTTT. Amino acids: CASSVSGQGLDTQYF. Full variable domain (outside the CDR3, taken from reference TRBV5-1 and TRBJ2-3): KAGVTQTPRYLIKTRGQQVTLSCSPISGHRSVSWYQQTPGQGLQFLFEYFSETQRNKGNFPGRFSGRQFSNSRSEMNVSTLELGDSALYLCASSVSGQGLDTQYFGPGTRLTVL.

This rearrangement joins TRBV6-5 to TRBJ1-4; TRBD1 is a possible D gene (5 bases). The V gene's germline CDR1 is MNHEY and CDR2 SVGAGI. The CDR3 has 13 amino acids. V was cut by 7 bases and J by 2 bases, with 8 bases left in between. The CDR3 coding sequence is TGTGCCAGCAAGGGGCGTACTAATGAAAAACTGTTTTTT. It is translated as CASKGRTNEKLFF.

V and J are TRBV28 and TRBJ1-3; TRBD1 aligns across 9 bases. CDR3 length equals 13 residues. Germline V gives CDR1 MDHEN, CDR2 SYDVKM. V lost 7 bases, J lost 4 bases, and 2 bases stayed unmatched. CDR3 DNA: TGTGCCAGCACACAGGGGGCCGGAAACACCATATATTTT. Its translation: CASTQGAGNTIYF.

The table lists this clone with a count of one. CDR3 residues: CASSQEVVASSYNSPLHF. The CDR3 nucleotides are TGTGCCAGCAGCCAAGAAGTTGTAGCGAGCTCCTATAATTCACCCCTCCACTTT. The chain links TRBV4-2 to TRBJ1-6; D call uncertain. The CDR3 is 18 amino acids. V lost 0 bases to trimming and J lost 0 bases, with 12 bases between them. Germline V gives CDR1 LGHNA, CDR2 YNFKEQ.

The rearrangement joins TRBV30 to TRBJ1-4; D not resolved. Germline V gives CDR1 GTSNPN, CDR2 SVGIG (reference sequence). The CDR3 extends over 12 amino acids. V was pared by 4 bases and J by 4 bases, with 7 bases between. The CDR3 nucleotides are TGTGCCTGGAATTCTCTTAATGAAAAACTGTTTTTT. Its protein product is CAWNSLNEKLFF.